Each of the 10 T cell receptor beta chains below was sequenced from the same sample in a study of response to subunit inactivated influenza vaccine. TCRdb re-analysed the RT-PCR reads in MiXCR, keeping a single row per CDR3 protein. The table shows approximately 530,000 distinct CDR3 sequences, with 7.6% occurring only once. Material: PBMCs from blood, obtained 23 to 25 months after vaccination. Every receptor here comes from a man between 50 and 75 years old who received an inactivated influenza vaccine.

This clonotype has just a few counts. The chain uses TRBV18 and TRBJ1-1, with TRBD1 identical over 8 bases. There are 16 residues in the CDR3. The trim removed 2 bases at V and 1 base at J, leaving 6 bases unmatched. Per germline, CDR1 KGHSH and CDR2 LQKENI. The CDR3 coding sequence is TGTGCCAGCTCACCAGGGGCAGGGGGCGGGAACACTGAAGCTTTCTTT. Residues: CASSPGAGGGNTEAFF.

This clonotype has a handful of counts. The DNA of the CDR3 is TGCAGTGCTCGACAGGGGCCGAACACTGAAGCTTTCTTT. Translating it yields CSARQGPNTEAFF. V is TRBV20-1 and J is TRBJ1-1, with 8 bases aligning to TRBD1. This CDR3 has 13 amino acids. V shed 5 bases, J shed 1 base, and the junction held 3 bases outside the gene matches. Germline V CDR1 and CDR2: DFQATT, SNEGSKA (reference sequence).

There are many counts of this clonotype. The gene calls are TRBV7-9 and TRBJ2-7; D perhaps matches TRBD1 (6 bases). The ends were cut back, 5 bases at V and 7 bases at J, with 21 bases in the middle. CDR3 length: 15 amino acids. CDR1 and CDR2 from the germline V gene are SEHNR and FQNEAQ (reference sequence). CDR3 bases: TGTGCCAGCAGCCAACGGGCTACAGGGCAAACGGAGCAGTACTTC. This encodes CASSQRATGQTEQYF.

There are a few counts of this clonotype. The CDR3 loop is CASSYTPGQGYGYTF. DNA of the CDR3: TGTGCCAGCAGCTATACTCCGGGACAGGGATATGGCTACACCTTC. The chain employs TRBV7-9 and TRBJ1-2, with TRBD1 identical over 9 bases. CDR1 and CDR2 (germline): SEHNR, FQNEAQ (reference sequence). Trimming took 4 bases from V and 5 from J; bases not matched to a gene: 8. The CDR3 is 15 amino acids.

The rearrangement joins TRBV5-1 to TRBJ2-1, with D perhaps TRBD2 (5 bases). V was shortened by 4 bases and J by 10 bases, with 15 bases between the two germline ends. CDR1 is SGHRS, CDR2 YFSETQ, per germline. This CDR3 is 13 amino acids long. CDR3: CASSRTGSPEQFF. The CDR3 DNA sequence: TGCGCCAGCAGCAGGACTGGGAGCCCCGAGCAGTTCTTC.

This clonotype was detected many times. CDR3 residues: CAIQNTGELFF. Here the CDR3 DNA reads TGTGCCATCCAGAACACCGGGGAGCTGTTTTTT. This chain connects TRBV10-3 to TRBJ2-2; D gene ambiguous. The CDR3 spans 11 residues. Trimming cost V 8 bases and J 1 base, with 2 bases left between them. Germline loops: CDR1 ENHRY, CDR2 SYGVKD.

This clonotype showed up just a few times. The CDR3 protein is CASSYEGPNIQYF. CDR3 sequence (DNA): TGTGCCAGCAGTTACGAGGGCCCGAACATTCAGTACTTC. The rearrangement uses TRBV6-2 or TRBV6-3 and TRBJ2-4, with TRBD2 as a possible D gene (5 bases). Germline V gene sequence: CDR1 MNHEY, CDR2 SVGEGT. The CDR3 runs 13 residues. V was trimmed by 2 bases and J by 7 bases, leaving 9 bases between them.

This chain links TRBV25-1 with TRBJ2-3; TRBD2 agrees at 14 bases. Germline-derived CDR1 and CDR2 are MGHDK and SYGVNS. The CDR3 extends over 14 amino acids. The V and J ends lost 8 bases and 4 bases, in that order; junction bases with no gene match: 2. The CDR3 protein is CASGTSGSADTQYF. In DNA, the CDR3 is TGTGCCAGCGGGACTAGCGGGAGTGCAGATACGCAGTATTTT. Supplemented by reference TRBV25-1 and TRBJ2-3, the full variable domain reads EADIYQTPRYLVIGTGKKITLECSQTMGHDKMYWYQQDPGMELHLIHYSYGVNSTEKGDLSSESTVSRIRTEHFPLTLESARPSHTSQYLCASGTSGSADTQYFGPGTRLTVL.

The CDR3 sequence is CASRRREGYGYTF. The CDR3 DNA sequence: TGTGCCAGCAGACGACGGGAGGGCTATGGCTACACCTTC. V gene TRBV12-3 or TRBV12-4 combines with J gene TRBJ1-2; unclear D gene. The germline V and J ends were trimmed by 6 bases and 4 bases, with 12 bases remaining between them. There are 13 residues in the CDR3.

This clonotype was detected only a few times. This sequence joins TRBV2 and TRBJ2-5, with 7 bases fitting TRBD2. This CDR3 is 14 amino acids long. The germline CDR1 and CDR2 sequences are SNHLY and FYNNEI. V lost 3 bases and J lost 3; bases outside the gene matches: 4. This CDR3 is CASSEGTIEETQYF. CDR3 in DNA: TGTGCCAGCAGTGAGGGGACTATAGAAGAGACCCAGTACTTC.